This T cell receptor beta chain is from a study of cytomegalovirus exposure and HLA in healthy donors. Germline-derived CDR1 and CDR2 are LGHNA and YSLEER. The CDR3 is 14 residues long. V shed 4 bases, J shed 2 bases, and the junction held 2 bases outside the gene matches. Primers included in the PCR were 60 Vbeta and 13 Jbeta primers. Only in-frame clones appear in the TCRdb table, and some are missing; sequencing was by immunoSEQ multiplex PCR. The profile covers 50,000 to 70,000 clones, with 75% to 80% appearing a single time and more than 2.5% taken by the ten largest. The source is a female donor in good health and CMV-seronegative. The chain employs TRBV4-3 and TRBJ2-4, with 7 positions matching TRBD1. The sample was PBMCs. This chain's CDR3 is CASSLTGSKNIQYF. The DNA for the CDR3 is TGCGCCAGCAGCCTGACAGGGTCCAAAAACATTCAGTACTTC.